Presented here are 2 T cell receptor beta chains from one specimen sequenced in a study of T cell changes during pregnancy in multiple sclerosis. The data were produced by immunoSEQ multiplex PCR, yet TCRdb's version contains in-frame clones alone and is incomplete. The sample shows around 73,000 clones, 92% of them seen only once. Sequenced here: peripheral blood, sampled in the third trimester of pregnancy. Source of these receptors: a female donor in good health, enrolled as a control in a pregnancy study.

CDR3 bases: TGTGCCAGCAGCCGTAGCGGGAGGGCCGATGGTAATGAGCAGTTCTTC. Residues: CASSRSGRADGNEQFF. The J gene is TRBJ2-1, the V gene TRBV4-2; 11 bases map to TRBD2. The junction had 9 bases not matched to a gene; V was cut back by 4 bases and J by 7 bases. This CDR3 has 16 residues. Germline V CDR1 and CDR2: LGHNA, YNFKEQ.

Written as DNA, the CDR3 is TGTGCCAGCAGTGATTCCGGGGTGGAAAAACTGTTTTTT. Translation gives CASSDSGVEKLFF. The chain recombines TRBV6-1 with TRBJ1-4; D gene ambiguous. Germline assignment: CDR1 MNHNS and CDR2 SASEGT. Trimming cost V 3 bases and J 8 bases, with 10 bases left between them. The CDR3 extends over 13 amino acids.